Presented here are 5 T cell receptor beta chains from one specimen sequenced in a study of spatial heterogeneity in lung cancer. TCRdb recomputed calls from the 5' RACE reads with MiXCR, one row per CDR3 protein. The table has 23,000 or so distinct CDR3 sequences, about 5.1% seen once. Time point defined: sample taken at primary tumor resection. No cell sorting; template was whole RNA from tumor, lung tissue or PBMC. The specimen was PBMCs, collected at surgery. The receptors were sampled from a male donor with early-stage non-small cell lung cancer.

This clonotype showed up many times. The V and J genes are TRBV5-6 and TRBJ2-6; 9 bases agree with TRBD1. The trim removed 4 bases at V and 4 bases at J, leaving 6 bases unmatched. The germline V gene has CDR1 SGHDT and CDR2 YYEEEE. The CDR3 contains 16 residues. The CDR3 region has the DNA TGTGCCAGCAGCCGATACAGGGGGCTCGGGGCCAACGTCCTGACTTTC. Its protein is CASSRYRGLGANVLTF.

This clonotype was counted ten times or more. The CDR3 DNA reads as TGTGCCAGCAGTGCTACTAGCCCCTTAGGGTACGAGCAGTACTTC. Encoded protein: CASSATSPLGYEQYF. The chain recombines TRBV12-3 or TRBV12-4 with TRBJ2-7; D might be TRBD2 (6 bases). The CDR3 totals 15 residues. V was trimmed by 5 bases and J by 4 bases, leaving 18 bases between them.

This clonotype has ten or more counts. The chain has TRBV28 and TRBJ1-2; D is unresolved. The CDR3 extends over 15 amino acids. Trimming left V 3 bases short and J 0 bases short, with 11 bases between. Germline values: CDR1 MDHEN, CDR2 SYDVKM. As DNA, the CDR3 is TGTGCCAGCAGTTTCCTGGGTCTAGCTAACTATGGCTACACCTTC. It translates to CASSFLGLANYGYTF.

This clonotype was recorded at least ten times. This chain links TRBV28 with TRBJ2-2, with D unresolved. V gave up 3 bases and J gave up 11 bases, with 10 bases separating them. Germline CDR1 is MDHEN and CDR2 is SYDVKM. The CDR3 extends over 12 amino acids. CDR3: CASSFSGLELFF. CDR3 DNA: TGTGCCAGCAGTTTCTCCGGCCTCGAGCTGTTTTTT. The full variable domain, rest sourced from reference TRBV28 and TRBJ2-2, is DVKVTQSSRYLVKRTGEKVFLECVQDMDHENMFWYRQDPGLGLRLIYFSYDVKMKEKGDIPEGYSVSREKKERFSLILESASTNQTSMYLCASSFSGLELFFGEGSRLTVL.

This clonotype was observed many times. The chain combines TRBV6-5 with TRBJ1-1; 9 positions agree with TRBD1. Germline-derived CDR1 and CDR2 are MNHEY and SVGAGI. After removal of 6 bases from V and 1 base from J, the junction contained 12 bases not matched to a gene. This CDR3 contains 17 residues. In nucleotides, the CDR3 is TGTGCCAGCAGGGAAGGCGGGACAGGGAGTGGGAACACTGAAGCTTTCTTT. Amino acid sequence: CASREGGTGSGNTEAFF.